This TCR beta chain derives from a study of OX40 agonist ivuxolimab in advanced cancers. Looking at the study overall: Ivuxolimab was a fully human IgG2 agonistic monoclonal antibody targeting the costimulatory receptor OX40 (CD134). Intravenous ivuxolimab was administered to patients every 2 weeks at six dose levels: 0.01, 0.1, 0.3, 1.5, 3 and 10 mg/kg. Of the roughly 50 dose-escalation patients, hepatocellular carcinoma was present in about 20, melanoma in approximately 15, renal cell carcinoma in 9 and head and neck cancer in 9. A male proportion of 82.7% and a mean age of 60 years, ranging from about 20 to 85, were recorded for the dose-escalation cohort. Prior anti-PD-1, anti-PD-L1 or anti-CTLA-4 therapy was permitted, and approximately 42% of dose-escalation patients had received checkpoint inhibitors. Three dose-escalation patients achieved partial responses, one with hepatocellular carcinoma and two with cutaneous melanoma. The point of sequencing TCRbeta in the periphery was to test whether ivuxolimab changed TCR sequence diversity and drove clonal T-cell expansion. The paper describes the monotherapy dose-escalation part (N of about 52 patients) of the phase I trial of ivuxolimab. Results the study describes overall, beyond this receptor: In the 0.1-3.0 mg/kg groups, partial responders had among the lowest normalized peripheral clonal expansion, particularly in CD8+ T cells. At doses of 0.1 to 3.0 mg/kg, clonal expansion of both CD4+ and CD8+ T cells in blood was seen between baseline and week 6. Low levels of normalized T-cell clonal expansion were also seen in some nonresponding patients. Which antigens the clonally expanded peripheral T cells were specific for was not determined. After ivuxolimab, expanded clones were on average more numerous among CD8+ T cells than among CD4+ T cells.

Patients with autoimmune disease history or receiving systemic immunosuppression were excluded from the trial. In every dose cohort, peripheral blood was drawn for TCR sequencing at baseline, cycle 4 day 1, and cycle 7 day 1. Samples came from an open-label, multicenter, first-in-human phase I dose-escalation trial of ivuxolimab. Adults with locally advanced or metastatic melanoma, renal cell carcinoma, hepatocellular carcinoma or head and neck squamous cell carcinoma were enrolled in the trial. Before TCR sequencing, CD4+ T cells and CD8+ T cells from peripheral blood were sorted into separate populations. Genomic DNA was isolated from the sorted cells so that the TCRbeta CDR3 region could be sequenced. The immunoSEQ Assay was used to sequence the TCRbeta CDR3 regions. Held by TCRdb, this immuneACCESS table contains in-frame sequences only and omits some clones. Under half of the omission traces to an unresolved V gene where checked; the cause of the rest is unknown. The sample data list tens of thousands of clones, and 70% to 90% of these were observed just once. Roughly 2% of the sample is in the top ten clones.

The CDR3 covers 16 residues, taking in both the cysteine and the phenylalanine. The sequence is cut down to CDR3 DNA, 48 bases in frame from base 1. The CDR1 and CDR2 encoded by the germline V gene are KGHSH and LQKENI. V and J lose 0 bases and 5 bases, and a span of 16 bases separates them. Remarks on this clone: What antigen it recognizes has not been identified. Per-nucleotide qualities are absent, and no much larger clonotype sits a single base away.

This sequence originates from an adult with an advanced solid tumor such as melanoma, head and neck, liver or kidney cancer. The V and J genes are TRBV18 and TRBJ2-5; D gene: possibly TRBD2, on 6 matching bases. The sequenced sample was CD4+ or CD8+ T cells sorted from blood, obtained in a trial of the OX40 agonist ivuxolimab. The bases read TGTGCCAGCTCACCACCGGGACCGGGAGTCCAGGAGACCCAGTACTTC. Its protein product is CASSPPGPGVQETQYF.